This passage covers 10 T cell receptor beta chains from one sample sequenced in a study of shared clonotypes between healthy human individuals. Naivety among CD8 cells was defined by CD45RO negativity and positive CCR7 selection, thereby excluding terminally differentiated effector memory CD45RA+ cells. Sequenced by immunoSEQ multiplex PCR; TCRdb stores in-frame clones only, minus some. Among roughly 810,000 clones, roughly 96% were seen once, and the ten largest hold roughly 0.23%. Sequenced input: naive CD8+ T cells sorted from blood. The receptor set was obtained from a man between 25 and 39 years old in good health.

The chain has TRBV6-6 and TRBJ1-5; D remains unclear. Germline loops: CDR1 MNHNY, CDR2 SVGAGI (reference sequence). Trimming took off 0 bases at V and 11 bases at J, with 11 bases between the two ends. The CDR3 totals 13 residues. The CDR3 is CASSYSAVEAQHF. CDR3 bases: TGTGCCAGCAGTTACTCGGCTGTGGAGGCCCAGCATTTT.

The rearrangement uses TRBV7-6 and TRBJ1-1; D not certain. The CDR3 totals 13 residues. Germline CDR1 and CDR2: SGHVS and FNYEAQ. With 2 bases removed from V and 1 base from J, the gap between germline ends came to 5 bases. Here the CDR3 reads CASSLWGNTEAFF. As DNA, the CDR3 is TGTGCCAGCAGCTTATGGGGGAACACTGAAGCTTTCTTT.

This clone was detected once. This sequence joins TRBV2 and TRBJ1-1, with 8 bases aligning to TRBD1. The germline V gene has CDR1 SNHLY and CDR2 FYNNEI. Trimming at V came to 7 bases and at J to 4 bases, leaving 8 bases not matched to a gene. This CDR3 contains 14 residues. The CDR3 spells CASIQRTGLTEAFF. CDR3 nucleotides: TGTGCCAGCATACAGAGGACAGGGCTCACTGAAGCTTTCTTT.

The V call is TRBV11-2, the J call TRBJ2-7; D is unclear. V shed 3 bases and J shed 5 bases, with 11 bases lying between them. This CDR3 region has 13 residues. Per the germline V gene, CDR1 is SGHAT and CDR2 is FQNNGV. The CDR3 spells CASSLESVDEQYF. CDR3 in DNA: TGTGCCAGCAGCTTGGAGTCGGTTGACGAGCAGTACTTC.

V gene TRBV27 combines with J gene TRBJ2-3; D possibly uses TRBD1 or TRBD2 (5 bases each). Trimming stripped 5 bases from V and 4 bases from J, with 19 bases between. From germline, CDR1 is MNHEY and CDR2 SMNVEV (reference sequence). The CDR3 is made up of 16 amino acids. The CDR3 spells CASSLLWGLNPDTQYF. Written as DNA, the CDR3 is TGTGCCAGCAGTCTACTTTGGGGGTTGAATCCAGATACGCAGTATTTT.

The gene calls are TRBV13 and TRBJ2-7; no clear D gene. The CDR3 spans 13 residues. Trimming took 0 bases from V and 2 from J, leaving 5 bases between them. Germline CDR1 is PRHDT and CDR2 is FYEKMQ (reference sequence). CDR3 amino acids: CASSLGSPYEQYF. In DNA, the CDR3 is TGTGCCAGCAGCTTAGGATCCCCCTACGAGCAGTACTTC.

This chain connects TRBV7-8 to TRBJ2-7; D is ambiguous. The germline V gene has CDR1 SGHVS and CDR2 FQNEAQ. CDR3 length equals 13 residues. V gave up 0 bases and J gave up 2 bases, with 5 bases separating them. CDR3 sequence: CASSLARAYEQYF. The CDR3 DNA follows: TGTGCCAGCAGCTTAGCGCGAGCCTACGAGCAGTACTTC.

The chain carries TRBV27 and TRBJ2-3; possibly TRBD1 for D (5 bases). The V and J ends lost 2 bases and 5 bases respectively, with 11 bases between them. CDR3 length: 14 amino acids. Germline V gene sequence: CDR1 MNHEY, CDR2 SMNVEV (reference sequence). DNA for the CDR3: TGTGCCAGCAGTTTAATGGGGCTTGGAGATACGCAGTATTTT. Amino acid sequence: CASSLMGLGDTQYF.

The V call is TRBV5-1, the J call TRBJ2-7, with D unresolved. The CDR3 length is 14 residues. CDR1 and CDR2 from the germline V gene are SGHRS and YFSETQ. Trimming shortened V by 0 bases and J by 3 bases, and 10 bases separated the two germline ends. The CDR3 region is CASSLAGSGYEQYF. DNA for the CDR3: TGCGCCAGCAGCTTGGCCGGGTCGGGCTACGAGCAGTACTTC.

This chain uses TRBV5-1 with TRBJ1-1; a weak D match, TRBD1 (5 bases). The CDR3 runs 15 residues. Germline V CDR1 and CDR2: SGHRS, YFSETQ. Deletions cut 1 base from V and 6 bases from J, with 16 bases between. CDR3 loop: CASSLRPGLSAEAFF. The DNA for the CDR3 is TGCGCCAGCAGCTTGCGTCCGGGGCTTAGTGCTGAAGCTTTCTTT.